This T cell receptor (beta chain) was sequenced in a study of blood T cell repertoires in COVID-19 (dated by TCRdb to the early 2020s). About the full investigation: Samples covering the acute and convalescent phases of COVID-19 were provided by collaborators in the United States, Italy and Spain. The prospective study material was composed of cDNA or gDNA derived from T cells, B-cell-depleted T cells, or PBMCs. The dataset comprised deeply sampled blood TCRbeta repertoires from subjects exposed to, actively infected with, or recovered from COVID-19. The repertoires were released in a freely available public database intended as a resource for research on the immune response to SARS-CoV-2. Samples were obtained from the ongoing ImmuneRACE study (first 160 participants) and from about 1,300 subjects provided by 6 global collaborators. A de-identified subject ID, COVID-19 status, age in years and sex were almost always included in the sample metadata. Where HLA class I and class II types were available, the types were taken from metadata supplied by the sample provider, not from assay-based typing. The paper's findings and limits, for the study overall: Clinical and demographic metadata were provided uncurated, with the amount varying by source and participant.

CDR1 and CDR2 are read off the germline V gene (reference sequence) as GTSNPN and SVGIG. Reading from cysteine to valine, the CDR3 counts 12 amino acids. This entry keeps only the CDR3 DNA: 36 bases, framed from base 1. Deletion took 6 bases off V and 2 bases off J, with a span of 11 bases between the germline ends. TCRbeta CDR3 regions were amplified from genomic DNA using the immunoSEQ Assay, a bias-controlled multiplex PCR. The authors' pipeline ran thus. Nucleated cell counts per sample were estimated from amplification of reference gene primers within the assay. To quantify the absolute abundance of each unique TCRbeta CDR3 rearrangement, sequence reads were collapsed and filtered. For each sample, productive Simpson clonality was calculated as the square root of Simpson's diversity index across productive rearrangements. TCRdb took this table from immuneACCESS and kept in-frame rearrangements with V and J called. Such tables lack part of the clones; where checked against another copy, unresolved V genes explain under half of the gap, and the rest is unexplained. That table is the source of V, J and clone size, and D and trimming were worked out from the DNA. The sample includes 110,000 to 150,000 clones, with over 70% observed a single time. The biggest ten clones account for 44% of the sample.

The sample holds many counts of this clone. The antigen it recognizes is unknown. Per-base qualities were not stored, and no clone one base away is much larger. Whole blood was collected in K2EDTA tubes by collaborating institutions according to the institutions' own protocols. For TCRbeta analysis, collaborator samples were shipped as frozen whole blood, as isolated PBMCs, or as DNA extracted from either sample type. The specimen was peripheral blood. The sequence derives from a human donor in a cohort sampled during active COVID-19. The rearrangement joined TRBV30 to TRBJ2-7; TRBD2 might be the D gene, on 6 matching bases. The DNA sequence is TGTGCCTGCCGGGACTCCACCTACGAGCAGTACGTC. It is translated as CACRDSTYEQYV.